These T cell receptor beta chains were read from a single sample in a study of T cells expressing NK-cell markers. Using the 5' RACE reads, TCRdb records one entry per CDR3 protein without DNA. The table for this sample gives roughly 150,000 distinct CDR3 sequences. The sequenced sample consisted of blood T cells: a sorted CD56 or NKG2C T cell subset, CD4+ or CD8+ T cells, or bulk PBMC T cells (not recorded which). These receptors were collected from a man between 18 and 69 years old in good health. CDR3s include the opening cysteine and the closing phenylalanine or tryptophan.

v_call: TRBV4-1; cdr3_length: 16; j_call: TRBJ2-3; cdr3_aa: CASSPPDRTSTDTQYF
v_call: TRBV9; cdr3_length: 18; j_call: TRBJ2-1; cdr3_aa: CASSVAGSGGLIYNEQFF
v_call: TRBV12-3/TRBV12-4; cdr3_length: 15; j_call: TRBJ2-5; cdr3_aa: CASSFQGSYQETQYF
v_call: TRBV11-2; cdr3_length: 16; j_call: TRBJ2-2; cdr3_aa: CASSLELQGPTGELFF
v_call: TRBV6-5; cdr3_length: 16; j_call: TRBJ2-7; cdr3_aa: CASSSGGEMLSYEQYF
v_call: TRBV4-1; cdr3_length: 14; j_call: TRBJ2-7; cdr3_aa: CASSPTGAGYEQYF
v_call: TRBV20-1; cdr3_length: 13; j_call: TRBJ1-1; cdr3_aa: CSASPGENTEAFF
v_call: TRBV6-1; cdr3_length: 12; j_call: TRBJ2-2; cdr3_aa: CASSGRTGELFF
v_call: TRBV2; cdr3_length: 15; j_call: TRBJ2-3; cdr3_aa: CASSGRDRAPDTQYF
v_call: TRBV6-5; cdr3_length: 16; j_call: TRBJ1-2; cdr3_aa: CASSSRSDPNVYGYTF
v_call: TRBV7-6; cdr3_length: 14; j_call: TRBJ2-1; cdr3_aa: CASSLHSRDNEQFF
v_call: TRBV6-1; cdr3_length: 14; j_call: TRBJ2-1; cdr3_aa: CASTKGWGYNEQFF
v_call: TRBV10-3; cdr3_length: 14; j_call: TRBJ2-7; cdr3_aa: CAISEMTKTYEQYF
v_call: TRBV20-1; cdr3_length: 16; j_call: TRBJ2-3; cdr3_aa: CSASLMLAGRGDTQYF
v_call: TRBV20-1; cdr3_length: 15; j_call: TRBJ2-7; cdr3_aa: CSASPAGSDSYEQYF
v_call: TRBV11-2; cdr3_length: 15; j_call: TRBJ2-1; cdr3_aa: CASSRSGSSYNEQFF
v_call: TRBV12-3/TRBV12-4; cdr3_length: 12; j_call: TRBJ1-2; cdr3_aa: CASSLGSGGYTF
v_call: TRBV7-2; cdr3_length: 16; j_call: TRBJ2-2; cdr3_aa: CASSLGLAANTGELFF
v_call: TRBV25-1; cdr3_length: 16; j_call: TRBJ2-5; cdr3_aa: CASSEWVRGLQETQYF
v_call: TRBV6-1; cdr3_length: 16; j_call: TRBJ1-5; cdr3_aa: CASSPRGGDSNQPQHF
v_call: TRBV20-1; cdr3_length: 12; j_call: TRBJ1-1; cdr3_aa: CSASGGGTEAFF
v_call: TRBV24-1; cdr3_length: 13; j_call: TRBJ1-1; cdr3_aa: CATSGGRGTEAFF
v_call: TRBV14; cdr3_length: 15; j_call: TRBJ1-1; cdr3_aa: CASSQDLMDLREAFF
v_call: TRBV11-2; cdr3_length: 18; j_call: TRBJ2-7; cdr3_aa: CASSPTHPGLAGDYEQYF
v_call: TRBV5-6; cdr3_length: 13; j_call: TRBJ1-1; cdr3_aa: CASSFGTGTEAFF
v_call: TRBV5-6; cdr3_length: 15; j_call: TRBJ2-1; cdr3_aa: CASRDLAGNYNEQFF
v_call: TRBV19; cdr3_length: 13; j_call: TRBJ1-1; cdr3_aa: CASVGEGRTEAFF
v_call: TRBV6-5; cdr3_length: 15; j_call: TRBJ2-6; cdr3_aa: CASSYGEPGANVLTF
v_call: TRBV7-6; cdr3_length: 14; j_call: TRBJ2-7; cdr3_aa: CASSYRQGSYEQYF
v_call: TRBV6-5; cdr3_length: 15; j_call: TRBJ2-1; cdr3_aa: CASSRLAGPYNEQFF
v_call: TRBV6-4; cdr3_length: 13; j_call: TRBJ2-1; cdr3_aa: CASSPHHETEQFF
v_call: TRBV15; cdr3_length: 13; j_call: TRBJ2-1; cdr3_aa: CATSRQTGGEQFF
v_call: TRBV7-6; cdr3_length: 16; j_call: TRBJ2-1; cdr3_aa: CASSAHGGPSYNEQFF
v_call: TRBV6-1; cdr3_length: 18; j_call: TRBJ2-1; cdr3_aa: CASSEEIGLAGGYNEQFF
v_call: TRBV11-1; cdr3_length: 18; j_call: TRBJ2-1; cdr3_aa: CASSAADGTGYLLDEQFF
v_call: TRBV5-6; cdr3_length: 15; j_call: TRBJ2-3; cdr3_aa: CASSGTGLATDTQYF
v_call: TRBV11-1; cdr3_length: 18; j_call: TRBJ2-2; cdr3_aa: CASSKRLAGAANTGELFF
v_call: TRBV20-1; cdr3_length: 15; j_call: TRBJ2-3; cdr3_aa: CSARPGLADTDTQYF
v_call: TRBV23-1; cdr3_length: 15; j_call: TRBJ2-7; cdr3_aa: CASSQAERAAYEQYF
v_call: TRBV4-1; cdr3_length: 14; j_call: TRBJ2-5; cdr3_aa: CASSQNLAEETQYF
v_call: TRBV14; cdr3_length: 14; j_call: TRBJ1-5; cdr3_aa: CASSLGGARQPQHF
v_call: TRBV7-9; cdr3_length: 15; j_call: TRBJ2-7; cdr3_aa: CASSLDRYFDYEQYF
v_call: TRBV5-4; cdr3_length: 17; j_call: TRBJ2-3; cdr3_aa: CASSLDFTSGDTDTQYF
v_call: TRBV20-1; cdr3_length: 16; j_call: TRBJ2-1; cdr3_aa: CSARPTTSAYYNEQFF
v_call: TRBV18; cdr3_length: 18; j_call: TRBJ2-6; cdr3_aa: CASSPRPGQAPRGNVLTF
v_call: TRBV3-1; cdr3_length: 17; j_call: TRBJ2-5; cdr3_aa: CASSPTSGGALVETQYF
v_call: TRBV5-1; cdr3_length: 16; j_call: TRBJ2-2; cdr3_aa: CASRPRDRANTGELFF
v_call: TRBV7-2; cdr3_length: 15; j_call: TRBJ2-5; cdr3_aa: CASSQGERKQETQYF
v_call: TRBV28; cdr3_length: 15; j_call: TRBJ2-2; cdr3_aa: CASSLRGAHTGELFF
v_call: TRBV27; cdr3_length: 13; j_call: TRBJ2-7; cdr3_aa: CASSYQGFYEQYF
v_call: TRBV12-3/TRBV12-4; cdr3_length: 15; j_call: TRBJ2-2; cdr3_aa: CASSLAGGASGELFF
v_call: TRBV7-8; cdr3_length: 16; j_call: TRBJ2-1; cdr3_aa: CASSTTGRELYNEQFF
v_call: TRBV7-9; cdr3_length: 14; j_call: TRBJ1-1; cdr3_aa: CASSLKTGWDEAFF
v_call: TRBV19; cdr3_length: 16; j_call: TRBJ2-1; cdr3_aa: CASSIDTGTGGNEQFF